This is a list of T cell receptor beta chains from one sample in a study of breast tumors, draining lymph nodes, adjacent tissues. TCRdb reprocessed the multiplex PCR reads via MiXCR and lists one record per CDR3 protein. The sample lists more than 100,000 distinct CDR3 sequences, approximately 20% occurring once. The specimen sequenced was axillary lymph node tissue. All receptors come from a female donor with breast cancer. Some clones in this sample may be carry-over from other donors' samples. Each CDR3 is given without its conserved first and last residue.

v_call	cdr3_length	cdr3_aa
TRBV6-1	11	ASNWQGTDTQY
TRBV7-9	13	ASKPQTGNTGELF
TRBV20-1	12	SAKRTGGNYGYT
TRBV4-2	16	ASSHGRGGGSSYNKQF
TRBV3-1	13	ASSQAGSSGNTIY
TRBV14	13	ASSQRPSGANVLT
TRBV5-1	12	ASSLQGEGGELF
TRBV6-5	13	ASSYSRTGGETQY
TRBV6-5	12	ASRWDSNNSPLH
TRBV6-1	13	ASSLEAGPTYEQY
TRBV20-1	15	SARSLRGTANTGELF
TRBV7-9	12	ASTRQGAYNEQF
TRBV10-3	13	AISEWGTMRSAQY
TRBV20-1	11	SAPKESRNEQY
TRBV12-3/TRBV12-4	11	ASSFSSFYEQY
TRBV29-1	9	SVGDTRDQY
TRBV30	11	AWRQGRSYEQY
TRBV7-9	14	ASSSRLAGGHETQY
TRBV25-1	12	ASSDGSQGYGYT
TRBV24-1	11	ATRGERTDTQY
TRBV24-1	11	ATGGVGGFEQF
TRBV19	13	ASSTHRGTNEKLF
TRBV6-6	13	ASSYQGGLQETQY
TRBV14	11	ASSQDLLNIQY
TRBV12-3/TRBV12-4	12	ASSLGDRVQPQH
TRBV11-1	12	ASSIIPSPDTQY
TRBV3-1	13	ASSQGTGKNSPLH
TRBV7-2	12	ASRGGSHTGELF
TRBV12-3/TRBV12-4	13	ASSSSFGRTDTQY
TRBV19	11	ASSILKGYEQY
TRBV7-2	12	ASSLGGLAVEQY
TRBV10-3	16	AISFHPPRGQSNSPLH
TRBV5-4	13	ASSSPCGRASEQY
TRBV7-2	15	ASSSQKKGRANTEAF
TRBV5-1	11	ASSEGSSYEQY
TRBV29-1	11	SVSGSPPDTQY
TRBV12-3/TRBV12-4	11	ASSLPRNNEQF
TRBV29-1	13	SVEGGFDANNEQF
TRBV6-1	13	ASSGQGLATGELF
TRBV6-6	10	ASSPPDYGYT
TRBV7-9	12	ASSLSRSYNEQF
TRBV11-3	11	ASRPGTRNEQF
TRBV7-9	12	ASSYDRVPETQY
TRBV5-4	14	ASSFGTGRGNYGYT
TRBV12-3/TRBV12-4	13	ASSLGSRGRQPQH
TRBV4-1	12	ASSQVLGQETQY
TRBV11-3	10	ASSLEGLYLY
TRBV20-1	10	SGQGGSNEQF
TRBV19	14	ASSSPGRLNTGELF
TRBV28	13	ATTSPGLAEETQY
TRBV2	9	ASRRPGELF
TRBV18	15	ASSPPEVGSYQETQY
TRBV28	13	ASRGAGLYNSPLH
TRBV7-3	15	ASSYNTGGQVDCGYT
TRBV20-1	14	SAQNSGSGRIYEQY
TRBV7-7	13	ASGGKLASAGELF
TRBV7-8	12	ASSSGQSVSGYT